A single T cell receptor (beta chain) is shown here with its context. J gave up 11 bases and V 5 bases, and 16 bases lay outside the gene matches. The CDR3 is 15 amino acids. In germline, CDR1 is MNHEY, CDR2 SVGAGI. The data stem from a study of blood T cell repertoires in COVID-19. As originally analysed: The authors estimated nucleated cell counts from reference gene primer amplification. The table came from immunoSEQ multiplex PCR; TCRdb's copy has only in-frame clones and leaves some out. The V and J calls and clone size were taken over from that table, and D and trimming were inferred from the DNA. The sample lists about 250,000 clones, about nine tenths occurring once. The participants were between about 18 and 90 years old and came from fewer than 25 US areas.

The source material was PBMCs or T cells enriched from blood (not recorded which). The receptor was derived from a man younger than 35 who had recovered from COVID-19. The chain combines TRBV6-5 with TRBJ1-1; 8 bases fit TRBD1. This CDR3 reads CASSPPHPQDREAFF. CDR3 bases: TGTGCCAGCAGTCCGCCGCATCCCCAGGACAGGGAGGCTTTCTTT.